A single T cell receptor (beta chain) is shown here with its context. Its specificity is not known. The junction differs from germline at one of its ends, possibly a read error. CDR3 size: 19 residues. Germline loops: CDR1 SSHAT, CDR2 FNYEAQ (reference sequence). CD45RO/CCR7/CD25/CD127/CD95/CD27 staining was used to isolate CD4+ naive, central memory, regulatory and stem cell-like memory cells by sorting. This sample stems from a study of beta chain features in type 1 diabetes. Overall study context: The examined sorted cells totaled 110 million or so across samples.

Every isolated RNA sample was fully reverse transcribed, so sequencing captured expressed TCRB transcripts. The repertoire was sequenced with immunoSEQ multiplex PCR; TCRdb's copy has only in-frame clones and lacks some. Seen here are roughly 240,000 clones, 12% to 15% observed once, and the top ten hold roughly 0.024%. Whole-study results and caveats: cDNA-based reads could over-represent cells with high TCR expression. When VDJ junctions were examined, type 1 diabetes patients showed fewer insertions and more deletions.

Sequencing was done on a sample of naive CD4+ T cells from blood. J is TRBJ2-2 and V is TRBV7-7; TRBD2 matches at 12 bases. This receptor was taken from a middle-aged woman in good health. Here the CDR3 DNA reads TGTGCTAGCAGCTTAGCGACTAGCGGGGGCGCAATGTTGGCCGGGGAGCTGTTTTTT. This gives the protein CASSLATSGGAMLAGELFF.